In this sample, the clone carrying this T cell receptor (beta chain) turned up once. The antigen is undetermined. Germline values: CDR1 LNHNV, CDR2 YYDKDF (reference sequence). This CDR3 is 12 amino acids long. Trimming removed 4 bases at V and 6 bases at J, with 10 bases between. This entry belongs to a study of OX40 agonist ivuxolimab in advanced cancers. Across the whole study: Every 2 weeks, patients got intravenous ivuxolimab at one of six dose levels (0.01-10 mg/kg). Earlier anti-PD-1, anti-PD-L1 or anti-CTLA-4 therapy was permitted; 40% had received some. Study results and limitations: On average, CD8+ T cells had more expanded clones than CD4+. Among the least clonally expanded were partial responders at 0.1-3.0 mg/kg.

Using immunoSEQ multiplex PCR, the repertoire was profiled, and TCRdb retains in-frame clones only, with some absent. Altogether about 62,000 clones are present, around 85% being singletons, with the ten largest covering roughly 3.5%. The gene calls are TRBV15 and TRBJ2-7; unclear D gene. The receptor comes from an adult with an advanced solid tumor such as melanoma, head and neck, liver or kidney cancer. This specimen consisted of CD4+ or CD8+ T cells sorted from blood, obtained in a trial of the OX40 agonist ivuxolimab. CDR3 in amino acids: CATSNTRSEQYF. As DNA, the CDR3 is TGTGCCACCAGCAACACCCGGAGCGAGCAGTACTTC.